This TCR beta chain was observed in a study of blood T cell repertoires in COVID-19. The CDR3 length is 18 residues. Trimming shortened V by 0 bases and J by 0 bases, and 14 bases separated the two germline ends. Germline values: CDR1 SGHDN, CDR2 FVKESK. TCRdb's table, derived via immunoSEQ multiplex PCR, lists solely in-frame clones and lacks some. The profile shows over 150,000 clones, more than 75% of them singletons. The material sequenced was peripheral blood. The chain is built from TRBV14 and TRBJ2-2, with D perhaps matching TRBD2 (5 bases). The clonotype originates from a man in his forties with acute or convalescent COVID-19. Here the CDR3 reads CASSQDAGWRANTGELFF. DNA of the CDR3: TGTGCCAGCAGCCAAGATGCGGGCTGGCGGGCGAACACCGGGGAGCTGTTTTTT. The entire variable domain, with the rest obtained from reference TRBV14 and TRBJ2-2, is as follows: EAGVTQFPSHSVIEKGQTVTLRCDPISGHDNLYWYRRVMGKEIKFLLHFVKESKQDESGMPNNRFLAERTGGTYSTLKVQPAELEDSGVYFCASSQDAGWRANTGELFFGEGSRLTVL.